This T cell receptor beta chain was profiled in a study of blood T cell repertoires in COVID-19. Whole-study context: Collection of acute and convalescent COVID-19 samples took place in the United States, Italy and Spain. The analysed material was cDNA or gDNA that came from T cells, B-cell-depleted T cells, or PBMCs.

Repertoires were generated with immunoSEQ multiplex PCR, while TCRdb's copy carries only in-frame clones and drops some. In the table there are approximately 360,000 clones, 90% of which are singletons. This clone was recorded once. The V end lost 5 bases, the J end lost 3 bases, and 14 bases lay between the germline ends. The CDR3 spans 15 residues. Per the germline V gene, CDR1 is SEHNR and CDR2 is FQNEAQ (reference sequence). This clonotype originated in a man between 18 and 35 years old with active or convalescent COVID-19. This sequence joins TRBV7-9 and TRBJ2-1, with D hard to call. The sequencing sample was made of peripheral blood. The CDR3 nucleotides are TGTGCCAGCAGCCAACGGGTCACCCTCTACAATGAGCAGTTCTTC. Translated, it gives CASSQRVTLYNEQFF.